This record covers a single T cell receptor (beta chain). This sample is part of a study of blood T cell repertoires in COVID-19. Study in general: Sites across the United States, Italy and Spain contributed samples from acute and convalescent COVID-19.

Germline assignment: CDR1 KGHSH and CDR2 LQKENI. This CDR3 contains 13 residues. V was cut by 6 bases and J by 2 bases, with 11 bases left in between. As processed by the authors: Nucleated cell counts were estimated from reference gene primer amplification. The method was immunoSEQ multiplex PCR; TCRdb's version includes in-frame clones alone and lacks a portion of them. V and J calls and clone size are copied from that table; D and trimming were computed from the DNA. The sample carries about 200,000 clones, more than 75% recorded once. The sequence came from a man in his sixties with acute or convalescent COVID-19. The chain couples TRBV18 to TRBJ2-7, with a tentative D call TRBD2 (6 bases). Sequenced input: peripheral blood. CDR3 amino acids: CASSRDGPYEQYF. CDR3 bases: TGTGCCAGCTCGCGGGACGGCCCCTACGAGCAGTACTTC.